The 2 T cell receptor beta chains below were found in one sample sequenced in a study of pediatric ulcerative colitis. Profiling relied on immunoSEQ multiplex PCR, and the TCRdb table lists in-frame clones only, not all of them. Of about 36,000 clones in the sample, around four fifths were seen once. Sequenced sample: blood. These receptors were obtained from a girl aged 5 to 17 with moderate ulcerative colitis.

The table lists this clone with a count of one. The CDR3: CATHSSGSSAKNIQYF. The DNA for the CDR3 is TGTGCCACACACTCTAGCGGGAGCTCGGCCAAAAACATTCAGTACTTC. The V call is TRBV28, the J call TRBJ2-4, with 10 bases identical to TRBD2. V dropped 10 bases and J dropped 1; count of bases not matched to a gene: 10. This CDR3 has 16 amino acids. CDR1 and CDR2 from the germline V gene are MDHEN and SYDVKM.

The chain links TRBV28 to TRBJ1-2; D gene ambiguous. The germline V gene encodes CDR1 MDHEN and CDR2 SYDVKM. The CDR3 consists of 14 residues. With 2 bases removed from V and 3 bases from J, the gap between germline ends came to 10 bases. Written as DNA, the CDR3 is TGTGCCAGCAGTTTAGCGGGCCACGACTATGGCTACACCTTC. Its translation is CASSLAGHDYGYTF.